Below are 27 T cell receptor beta chains sequenced from a single sample in a study of T cell responses to AZD1222 COVID-19 vaccine. Here immunoSEQ multiplex PCR was the method, and the copy in TCRdb shows in-frame clones only, minus some. The table lists 90,000 to 110,000 clones, around 89% of them singletons. Material: peripheral blood, obtained on day 0 of AZD1222 vaccination. These receptors came from an adult in good health.

V usage is TRBV27 and J usage is TRBJ1-1, with D maybe TRBD1 (5 bases). Germline V gene lookup returns CDR1 MNHEY and CDR2 SMNVEV (reference sequence). There are 14 residues in the CDR3. V lost 7 bases and J lost 4, with 16 bases in between. The CDR3 nucleotides read TGTGCCAGCACCCCGAGCCTGGGGGGCACTGAAGCTTTCTTT. Its translation is CASTPSLGGTEAFF.

The chain couples TRBV27 to TRBJ1-5, with D perhaps matching TRBD1 (6 bases). Looked up from germline, CDR1 is MNHEY and CDR2 is SMNVEV (reference sequence). This CDR3 is 13 amino acids long. Trimming shortened V by 6 bases and J by 4 bases, and 10 bases separated the two germline ends. The CDR3 region is CASSPQGNQPQHF. The CDR3, as DNA: TGTGCCAGCAGCCCCCAGGGGAATCAGCCCCAGCATTTT.

With regard to this clone: The germline gene is not matched at one end of the junction; a read error may be the cause. This chain links TRBV5-1 with TRBJ2-7; D not resolved. CDR1 and CDR2 from the germline V gene are SGHRS and YFSETQ. The CDR3 is 12 residues long. CDR3 coding DNA: TGCGCCAGCACCTTGGACCACTACGAGCAGTACTTC. It is translated as CASTLDHYEQYF.

The chain links TRBV12-3 or TRBV12-4 to TRBJ1-2; D is undetermined. The CDR3 loop spans 12 amino acids. Trimming stripped 3 bases from V and 7 bases from J, with 9 bases between. The CDR3 spells CASSLGRSGYTF. The CDR3 region has the DNA TGTGCCAGCAGTTTGGGCCGTAGTGGCTACACCTTC.

This rearrangement joins TRBV2 to TRBJ1-1; the D is unclear. The CDR3 spans 14 residues. Deletions cut 7 bases from V and 0 bases from J, with 12 bases between. Germline CDR1 SNHLY, CDR2 FYNNEI. The CDR3 region has the DNA TGTGCCAGCAAGGGTCCCTACCTGAACACTGAAGCTTTCTTT. Its protein product is CASKGPYLNTEAFF.

V gene TRBV5-4 combines with J gene TRBJ2-5; 8 bases are shared with TRBD1. The germline gives CDR1 SGHNT, CDR2 YYREEE (reference sequence). V was clipped by 10 bases and J by 5 bases; unmatched bases: 19. The CDR3 consists of 16 residues. CDR3 nucleotides: TGTGCCGGCCCAGGGGGCGCGGATATGTATAGGGAGACCCAGTACTTC. Residues: CAGPGGADMYRETQYF.

The chain carries TRBV10-3 and TRBJ2-7; possibly TRBD2 for D (5 bases). V was cut by 2 bases and J by 4 bases, with 12 bases left in between. The CDR3 extends over 14 amino acids. Germline lookup yields CDR1 ENHRY and CDR2 SYGVKD. The DNA for the CDR3 is TGTGCCATCAGTGAGGGACCCGGGGTTTACGAGCAGTACTTC. This translates into CAISEGPGVYEQYF.

V is TRBV24-1 and J is TRBJ2-5, with unresolved D. Trimming left V 9 bases short and J 7 bases short, with 11 bases between. Germline assignment: CDR1 KGHDR and CDR2 SFDVKD. This CDR3 contains 11 residues. The CDR3, as DNA: TGTGCCACCGGGAATGGGTTGACCCAGTACTTC. Protein sequence: CATGNGLTQYF.

The rearrangement links TRBV6-5 to TRBJ1-6; D perhaps matches TRBD1 (6 bases). Trimming stripped 6 bases from V and 10 bases from J, with 16 bases between. This CDR3 spans 14 amino acids. CDR1 is MNHEY and CDR2 is SVGAGI in the germline V gene. CDR3 bases: TGTGCCAGCAGCCGTCTACAGGGTAACTCACCCCTCCACTTT. Encoded protein: CASSRLQGNSPLHF.

The CDR3 bases are TGTGCCAGCAGCCTACGGGACGGCCGAGATACTGAAGCTTTCTTT. Translated, it gives CASSLRDGRDTEAFF. This chain links TRBV7-8 with TRBJ1-1; a possible D gene is TRBD1 (5 bases). The V end lost 5 bases, the J end lost 5 bases, and 18 bases lay between the germline ends. Germline V gives CDR1 SGHVS, CDR2 FQNEAQ. This CDR3 is built from 15 residues.

The V call is TRBV6-1, the J call TRBJ2-7; 8 nucleotides align to TRBD2. This CDR3 region has 15 residues. The J segment lost 4 bases and the V segment lost 0 bases, leaving 5 bases of the junction unmatched. The germline gives CDR1 MNHNS, CDR2 SASEGT. CDR3 sequence: CASSEAQAGGYEQYF. The DNA of the CDR3 is TGTGCCAGCAGTGAAGCCCAGGCGGGGGGTTACGAGCAGTACTTC.

J is TRBJ1-4 and V is TRBV25-1; 8 bases map to TRBD1. V gave up 6 bases and J gave up 6 bases; unmatched junction bases: 3. This CDR3 contains 13 residues. The germline V gene encodes CDR1 MGHDK and CDR2 SYGVNS. CDR3 nucleotides: TGTGCCAGCAGCAGGGGGCGGCATGAAAAACTGTTTTTT. Its protein is CASSRGRHEKLFF.

V gene TRBV6-5 combines with J gene TRBJ2-6; unclear D gene. The CDR3 length is 15 residues. Germline V gene lookup returns CDR1 MNHEY and CDR2 SVGAGI. V was clipped by 7 bases and J by 0 bases, with 10 bases between them. CDR3: CASTKTDSGANVLTF. CDR3 sequence (DNA): TGTGCCAGCACTAAAACCGACTCTGGGGCCAACGTCCTGACTTTC.

This clone was observed a single time. This chain connects TRBV10-2 to TRBJ1-5; TRBD1 matches at 8 bases. Per germline, CDR1 WSHSY and CDR2 SAAADI. V shed 3 bases and J 6 bases; nucleotides not matched to a gene: 4. This CDR3 is built from 14 residues. Written as DNA, the CDR3 is TGCGCCAGCAGTGAACCAGGGGGCCCTCAGCCCCAGCATTTT. This gives the protein CASSEPGGPQPQHF.

V is TRBV29-1 and J is TRBJ2-2; TRBD2 matches 8 bases. The ends lost 7 bases at V and 1 base at J; junction bases unmatched: 5. The CDR3 contains 14 residues. Germline CDR1 reads SQVTM; CDR2 reads ANQGSEA. The CDR3 reads CSASGGENTGELFF. Written as DNA, the CDR3 is TGCAGCGCCTCCGGGGGGGAGAACACCGGGGAGCTGTTTTTT.

A single count supports this clone. The rearrangement joins TRBV3-1 (or the pseudogene TRBV3-2) to TRBJ2-7; D gene ambiguous. Germline V gene lookup returns CDR1 LGHDT and CDR2 YNNKEL (reference sequence). CDR3 length: 13 amino acids. Deletions cut 4 bases from V and 0 bases from J, with 7 bases between. Written as DNA, the CDR3 is TGTGCCAGCAGCCTGGAGAGCTCCTACGAGCAGTACTTC. Its translation is CASSLESSYEQYF.

This clone has just one count. V usage is TRBV6-2 or TRBV6-3 and J usage is TRBJ2-3, with D possibly TRBD2 on 6 matching bases. Germline CDR1 is MNHEY and CDR2 is SVGEGT. Trimming stripped 4 bases from V and 0 bases from J, with 29 bases between. The length of the CDR3 is 21 residues. The CDR3 coding sequence is TGTGCCAGCAGTTTTCTCAGAAAGACTAGTATTACAGGAGCGAGCACAGATACGCAGTATTTT. Protein product: CASSFLRKTSITGASTDTQYF.

V usage is TRBV24-1 and J usage is TRBJ2-5; no reliable D call. Germline CDR1 reads KGHDR; CDR2 reads SFDVKD. The CDR3 spans 14 residues. Trimming removed 3 bases from V and 4 bases from J, with 11 bases in between. The CDR3 spells CATSDRTRGETQYF. The CDR3 nucleotides are TGTGCCACCAGTGATCGCACCCGCGGAGAGACCCAGTACTTC.

V gene TRBV28 combines with J gene TRBJ1-4, with 9 bases lining up with TRBD1. Trimming removed 5 bases from V and 7 bases from J; junction bases left unmatched: 5. Germline V gives CDR1 MDHEN, CDR2 SYDVKM. This CDR3 comprises 14 residues. CDR3 sequence: CASSATGGFEKLFF. In DNA form, the CDR3 reads TGTGCCAGCAGTGCCACAGGGGGCTTTGAAAAACTGTTTTTT.

This clone has only one observation. The CDR3 DNA is TGTGCCAGCAGCCAAAGCGGAAATCAGCCCCAGCATTTT. Its protein is CASSQSGNQPQHF. The chain combines TRBV3-1 (or the pseudogene TRBV3-2) with TRBJ1-5; D ambiguous. The V gene's germline CDR1 is LGHDT and CDR2 YNNKEL (reference sequence). This CDR3 has 13 residues. Trimming took off 2 bases at V and 4 bases at J, with 6 bases between the two ends.

The chain has TRBV29-1 and TRBJ1-3, with D uncertain. The CDR3 runs to 13 residues. The V end lost 4 bases, the J end lost 2 bases, and 9 bases lay between the germline ends. Germline CDR1 and CDR2: SQVTM and ANQGSEA. The CDR3 nucleotides read TGCAGCGTTGGTGCCCGGGCTGGAAACACCATATATTTT. Protein sequence: CSVGARAGNTIYF.

The chain couples TRBV13 to TRBJ2-5; 12 nucleotides line up with TRBD1. From germline, CDR1 is PRHDT and CDR2 FYEKMQ (reference sequence). J lost 5 bases, V lost 4 bases, and 11 bases had no gene match. This CDR3 has 17 residues. The CDR3 sequence: CASSWTRDRGLGETQYF. CDR3 in DNA: TGTGCCAGCAGCTGGACGCGGGACAGGGGGCTTGGGGAGACCCAGTACTTC. Filled out from reference TRBV13 and TRBJ2-5, the complete variable domain reads AAGVIQSPRHLIKEKRETATLKCYPIPRHDTVYWYQQGPGQDPQFLISFYEKMQSDKGSIPDRFSAQQFSDYHSELNMSSLELGDSALYFCASSWTRDRGLGETQYFGPGTRLLVL.

J is TRBJ2-3 and V is TRBV9; maybe TRBD2 (5 bases). The germline gives CDR1 SGDLS, CDR2 YYNGEE. Deletions cut 3 bases from V and 2 bases from J, with 10 bases between. This CDR3 region has 14 residues. The CDR3 reads CASSGAAPTDTQYF. The CDR3 nucleotides are TGTGCCAGCAGCGGAGCGGCTCCCACAGATACGCAGTATTTT.

This sequence joins TRBV24-1 and TRBJ2-3; the match to TRBD1 covers 9 bases. Germline CDR1 is KGHDR and CDR2 is SFDVKD. The CDR3 spans 21 residues. The trim removed 3 bases at V and 0 bases at J, leaving 18 bases unmatched. The CDR3 DNA follows: TGTGCCACCAGTGATCCACGATCGGACAGGGGCGGACTTACTAGCACAGATACGCAGTATTTT. The encoded protein is CATSDPRSDRGGLTSTDTQYF.

The chain couples TRBV10-3 to TRBJ1-1, with D perhaps TRBD1 (5 bases). In germline, CDR1 is ENHRY, CDR2 SYGVKD. V lost 3 bases to trimming and J lost 5 bases, with 13 bases between them. The CDR3 is 14 residues long. The CDR3 loop reads CAISDPGTGTEAFF. CDR3 sequence (DNA): TGTGCCATCAGTGACCCCGGGACTGGGACTGAAGCTTTCTTT.

This chain links TRBV18 with TRBJ1-3; 8 bases are a match to TRBD1. CDR3 length equals 16 residues. The trim removed 5 bases at V and 0 bases at J, leaving 6 bases unmatched. Germline CDR1 reads KGHSH; CDR2 reads LQKENI. CDR3 nucleotides: TGTGCCAGCTCATCTCGGGACAGGAACTCTGGAAACACCATATATTTT. Its protein product is CASSSRDRNSGNTIYF.

The chain is built from TRBV7-2 and TRBJ2-7; 7 bases fit TRBD1. CDR3 length: 15 amino acids. V shed 1 base and J 0 bases; nucleotides not matched to a gene: 3. The germline V gene has CDR1 SGHTA and CDR2 FQGNSA. The CDR3 DNA sequence: TGTGCCAGCAGCTTAGAACAGGGGAGCTCCTACGAGCAGTACTTC. Protein sequence: CASSLEQGSSYEQYF.